Described below is a single T cell receptor beta chain sequence and its context. Its antigen is currently unknown. This entry belongs to a study of cytomegalovirus exposure and HLA in healthy donors. Study at large: Among the roughly 400 donors who were genotyped, over 70% fell in the genetic ancestry cluster that is associated with self-reported Caucasian donors. Study results and caveats: Later analysis showed TCR association rates varying by HLA locus, highest for DRB1 and lowest for HLA-C.

The PCR ran on 60 Vbeta and 13 Jbeta primers. The repertoire was sequenced with immunoSEQ multiplex PCR; TCRdb's copy has only in-frame clones and lacks some. Of about 230,000 clones in the sample, approximately 90% were seen once. CDR3 length: 16 amino acids. Germline lookup yields CDR1 SGHVS and CDR2 FQNEAQ. V shed 5 bases and J 4 bases; nucleotides not matched to a gene: 9. Sequencing input: PBMCs. The chain uses TRBV7-8 and TRBJ2-1; 9 bases map to TRBD2. The receptor was derived from a young woman in good health and CMV-seronegative. CDR3 loop: CASSPRAAGGYNEQFF. In nucleotides, the CDR3 is TGTGCCAGCAGCCCCCGTGCAGCGGGGGGTTACAATGAGCAGTTCTTC.